This is a list of T cell receptor beta chains from one sample in a study of shared clonotypes between healthy human individuals. The table came from immunoSEQ multiplex PCR; TCRdb's copy has only in-frame clones and leaves some out. The sample lists around 2.1 million clones, about 93% seen once, with more than 1.5% in the top ten. Sequencing was done on a sample of naive CD8+ T cells from PBMCs. Receptors originate from a man in his late teens or twenties in good health. Some clones in this sample may be carry-over from other donors' samples. CDR3s include the opening cysteine and the closing phenylalanine or tryptophan. D genes are given only for firm matches. The listing skips clone size in some rows; elsewhere it reads once, few, many or a size class.

j_call d_call clone_size v_call cdr3_aa cdr3_nt
TRBJ2-7 TRBD1 NA TRBV18 CASSPTTTLQDRSYEQYF TGTGCCAGCTCACCAACAACCACACTACAGGACAGGTCCTACGAGCAGTACTTC
TRBJ2-4 TRBD1 NA TRBV9 CASSAPGQENIQYF TGTGCCAGCAGCGCACCGGGACAGGAAAACATTCAGTACTTC
TRBJ1-5 TRBD1 NA TRBV13 CASGNRGYGQPQHF TGTGCCAGCGGAAACAGGGGTTACGGTCAGCCCCAGCATTTT
TRBJ2-7 NA few TRBV27 CASSLSSYEQYF TGTGCCAGCAGTTTATCCTCCTACGAGCAGTACTTC
TRBJ2-5 NA NA TRBV27 CASTPFPGGETQYF TGTGCCAGCACCCCTTTTCCTGGTGGCGAGACCCAGTACTTC
TRBJ1-3 TRBD1 once TRBV9 CASSVGGGRASGNTIYF TGTGCCAGCAGCGTAGGAGGGGGCCGGGCATCTGGAAACACCATATATTTT
TRBJ1-3 NA NA TRBV28 CASSFVRSGNTIYF TGTGCCAGCAGTTTCGTCCGCTCTGGAAACACCATATATTTT
TRBJ2-7 NA NA TRBV28 CASSTRDGPYEQYF TGTGCCAGCAGTACCCGGGACGGACCCTACGAGCAGTACTTC
TRBJ2-7 NA NA TRBV27 CASSLSRGAGYEQYF TGTGCCAGCAGTTTATCCCGGGGGGCTGGATACGAGCAGTACTTC
TRBJ2-5 TRBD1 once TRBV4-1 CASSQVQGGQETQYF TGCGCCAGCAGCCAAGTACAGGGGGGCCAAGAGACCCAGTACTTC
TRBJ2-7 NA NA TRBV19 CASSPRTRDEQYF TGTGCCAGTAGTCCCAGGACGCGCGACGAGCAGTACTTC
TRBJ2-7 NA NA TRBV30 CAAYRDSYYEQYF TGTGCCGCTTACCGGGACTCGTACTACGAGCAGTACTTC
TRBJ2-1 TRBD2 NA TRBV19 CASSLAGGPNEQFF TGTGCCAGTAGTCTAGCGGGAGGACCCAATGAGCAGTTCTTC
TRBJ2-5 TRBD2 NA TRBV18 CASSPRTGTSDIHGMETQYF TGTGCCAGCTCACCACGAACCGGGACTAGCGACATCCACGGGATGGAGACCCAGTACTTC
TRBJ1-1 NA few TRBV28 CASSYGRTEAFF TGTGCCAGCAGCTACGGTCGGACTGAAGCTTTCTTT